Sequencing of this TCR beta chain was carried out in a study of shared clonotypes between healthy human individuals. Donors, without exception, were Caucasian adults residing in Nashville, Tennessee. This clone was detected a few times. A read error is the likely source, as a far larger clone sits one nucleotide away. Other nucleotide sequences in the sample specify the same CDR3. Genomic DNA (from each subset) was split evenly across several immunoSEQ plates. Method: immunoSEQ multiplex PCR; TCRdb's copy keeps in-frame clones and lacks some. The table lists some 490,000 clones, 81% of them singletons. V lost 7 bases, J lost 6 bases, and 14 bases lay in between. The germline V gene encodes CDR1 LGHNA and CDR2 YSLEER. The CDR3 spans 13 residues.

This TCR was recovered from a woman aged 40 to 50 in good health. Some clones in this sample may be carry-over from other donors' samples. Source material: PBMCs. The chain has TRBV4-3 and TRBJ2-3; D remains ambiguous. CDR3 sequence: CASKETLGDTQYF. The CDR3 nucleotides are TGCGCCAGCAAGGAGACTCTGGGGGATACGCAGTATTTT.